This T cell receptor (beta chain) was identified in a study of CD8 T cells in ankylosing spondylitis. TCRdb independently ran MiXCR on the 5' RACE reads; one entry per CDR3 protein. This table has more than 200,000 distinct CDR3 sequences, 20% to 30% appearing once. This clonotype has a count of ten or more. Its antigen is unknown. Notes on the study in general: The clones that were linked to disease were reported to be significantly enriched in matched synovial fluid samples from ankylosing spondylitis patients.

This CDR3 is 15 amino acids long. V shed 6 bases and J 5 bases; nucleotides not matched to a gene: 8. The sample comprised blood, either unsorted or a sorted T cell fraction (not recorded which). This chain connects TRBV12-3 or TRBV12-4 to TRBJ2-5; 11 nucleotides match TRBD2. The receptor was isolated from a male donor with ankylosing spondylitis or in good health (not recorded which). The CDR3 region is CASRNGGLAVETQYF. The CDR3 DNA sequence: TGTGCCAGCAGGAATGGGGGACTAGCGGTGGAGACCCAGTACTTC.